Sequencing of this TCR beta chain was carried out in a study of regulatory T cells in long-lasting Graves disease. Across the study: By definition, persistent Graves' disease involved antithyroid drugs for over 5 years alongside positive TSH receptor antibodies.

A note on this clonotype: Its cognate antigen is unknown.

General study results and limits: Persistent disease samples used TRBV28, TRBJ1-2 and TRBJ2-5 preferentially.

This CDR3 region has 14 residues. Looked up from germline, CDR1 is MDHEN and CDR2 is SYDVKM. The V gene end was trimmed by 4 bases and the J gene end by 7 bases; junction bases not matched to a gene: 7. In building TCR beta libraries, iRepertoire HTBI primers were used together with Arm-PCR of CDR3 regions. TCRdb analysed the multiplex PCR reads with MiXCR anew, one entry per CDR3 protein. The sample holds hundreds of thousands of distinct CDR3 sequences, 20% to 25% seen once. The sample's time point: persistent/refractory GD, antithyroid drugs over 5 years with positive TRAb. PBMC RNA served as the TCR library source.

The sequencing here drew on peripheral blood mononuclear cells (PBMCs), taken when the disease was refractory, from a patient treated with antithyroid drugs. The receptor was derived from a female donor with Graves disease. V usage is TRBV28 and J usage is TRBJ1-2, with 9 bases that match TRBD1. In nucleotides, the CDR3 is TGTGCCAGCAGTTGGCCGGGACAGGGCACTGGCTACACCTTC. This codes for CASSWPGQGTGYTF.